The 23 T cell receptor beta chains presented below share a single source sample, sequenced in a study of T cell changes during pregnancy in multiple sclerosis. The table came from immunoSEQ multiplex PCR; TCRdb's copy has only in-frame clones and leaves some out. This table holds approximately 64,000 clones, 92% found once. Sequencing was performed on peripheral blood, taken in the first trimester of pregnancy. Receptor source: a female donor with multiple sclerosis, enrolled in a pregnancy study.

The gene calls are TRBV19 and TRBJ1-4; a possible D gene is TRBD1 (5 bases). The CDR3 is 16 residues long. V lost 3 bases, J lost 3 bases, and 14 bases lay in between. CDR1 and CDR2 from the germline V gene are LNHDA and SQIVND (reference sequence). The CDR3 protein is CASSMTATLANEKLFF. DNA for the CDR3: TGTGCCAGTAGTATGACAGCGACGCTGGCTAATGAAAAACTGTTTTTT.

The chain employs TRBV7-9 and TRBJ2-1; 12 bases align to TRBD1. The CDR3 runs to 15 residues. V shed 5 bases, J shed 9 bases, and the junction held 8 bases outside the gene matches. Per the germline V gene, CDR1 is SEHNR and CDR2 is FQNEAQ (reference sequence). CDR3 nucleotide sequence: TGTGCCAGCAGCACCTGGGACAGGGGGCTCGGTGAGCAGTTCTTC. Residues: CASSTWDRGLGEQFF.

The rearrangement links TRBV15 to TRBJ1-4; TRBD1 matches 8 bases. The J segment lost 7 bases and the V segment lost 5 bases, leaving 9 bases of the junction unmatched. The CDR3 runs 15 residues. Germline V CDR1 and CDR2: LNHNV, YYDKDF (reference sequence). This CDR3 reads CATSGNRGLGEKLFF. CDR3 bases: TGTGCCACCAGCGGAAACAGGGGGTTGGGTGAAAAACTGTTTTTT.

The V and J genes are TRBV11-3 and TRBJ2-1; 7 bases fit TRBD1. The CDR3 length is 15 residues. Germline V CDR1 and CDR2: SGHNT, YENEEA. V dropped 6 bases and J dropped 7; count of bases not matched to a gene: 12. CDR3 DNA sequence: TGTGCCAGCAGAAGATCCGGGACAGAGAGGAATGAGCAGTTCTTC. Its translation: CASRRSGTERNEQFF.

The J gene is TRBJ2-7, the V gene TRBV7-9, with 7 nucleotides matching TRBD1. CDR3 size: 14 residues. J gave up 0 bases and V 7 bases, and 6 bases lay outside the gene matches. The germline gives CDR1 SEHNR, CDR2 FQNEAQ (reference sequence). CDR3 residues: CASMGQLPSYEQYF. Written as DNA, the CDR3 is TGTGCCAGCATGGGACAGTTGCCCTCCTACGAGCAGTACTTC.

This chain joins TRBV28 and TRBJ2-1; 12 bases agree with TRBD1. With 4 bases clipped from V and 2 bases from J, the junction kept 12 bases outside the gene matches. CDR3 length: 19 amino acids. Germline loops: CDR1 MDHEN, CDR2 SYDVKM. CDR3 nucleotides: TGTGCCAGCAGTTCACACGTCCGGGACAGGGGGCTACCCTACAATGAGCAGTTCTTC. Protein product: CASSSHVRDRGLPYNEQFF.

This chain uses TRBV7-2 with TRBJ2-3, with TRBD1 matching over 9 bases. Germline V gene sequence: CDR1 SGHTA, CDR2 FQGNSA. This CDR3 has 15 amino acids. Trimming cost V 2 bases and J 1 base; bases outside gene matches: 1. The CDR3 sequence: CASSLRTGGTDTQYF. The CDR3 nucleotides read TGTGCCAGCAGCTTAAGGACAGGGGGCACAGATACGCAGTATTTT.

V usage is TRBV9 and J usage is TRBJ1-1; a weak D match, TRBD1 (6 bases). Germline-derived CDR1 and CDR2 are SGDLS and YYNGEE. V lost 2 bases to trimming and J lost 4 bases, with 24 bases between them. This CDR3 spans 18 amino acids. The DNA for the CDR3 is TGTGCCAGCAGCGTCCACTCGGGTGGGGCAGGGGTGGGCACTGAAGCTTTCTTT. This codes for CASSVHSGGAGVGTEAFF.

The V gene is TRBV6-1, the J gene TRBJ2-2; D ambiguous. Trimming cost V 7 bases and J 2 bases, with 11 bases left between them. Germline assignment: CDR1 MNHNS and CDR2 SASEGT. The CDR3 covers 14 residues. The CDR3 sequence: CASTSQVNTGELFF. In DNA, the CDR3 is TGTGCCAGCACGTCGCAGGTTAACACCGGGGAGCTGTTTTTT.

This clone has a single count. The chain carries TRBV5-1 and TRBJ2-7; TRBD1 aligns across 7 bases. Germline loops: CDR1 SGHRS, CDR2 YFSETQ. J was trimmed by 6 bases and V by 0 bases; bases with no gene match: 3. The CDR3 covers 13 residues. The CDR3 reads CASSLGQGSEQYF. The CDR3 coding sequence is TGCGCCAGCAGCTTGGGACAGGGCTCCGAGCAGTACTTC.

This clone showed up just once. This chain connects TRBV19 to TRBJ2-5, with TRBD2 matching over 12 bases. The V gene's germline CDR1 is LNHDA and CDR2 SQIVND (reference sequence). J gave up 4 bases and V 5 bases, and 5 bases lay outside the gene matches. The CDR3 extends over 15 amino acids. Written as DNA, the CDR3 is TGTGCCAGTAGTCCACCGGGACTAGCGGGAGAGACCCAGTACTTC. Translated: CASSPPGLAGETQYF.

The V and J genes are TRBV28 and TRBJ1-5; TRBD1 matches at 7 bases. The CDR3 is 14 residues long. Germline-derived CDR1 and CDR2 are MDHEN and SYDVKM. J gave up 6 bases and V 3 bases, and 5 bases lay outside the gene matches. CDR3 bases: TGTGCCAGCAGTTTGGTAAGGGGGCTTCAGCCCCAGCATTTT. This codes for CASSLVRGLQPQHF.

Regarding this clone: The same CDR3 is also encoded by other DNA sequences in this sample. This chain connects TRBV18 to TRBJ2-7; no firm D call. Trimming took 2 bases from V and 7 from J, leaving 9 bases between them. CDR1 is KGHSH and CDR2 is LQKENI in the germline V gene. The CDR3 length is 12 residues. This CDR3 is CASSPSSREQYF. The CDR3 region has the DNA TGTGCCAGCTCACCATCGTCTCGGGAGCAGTACTTC.

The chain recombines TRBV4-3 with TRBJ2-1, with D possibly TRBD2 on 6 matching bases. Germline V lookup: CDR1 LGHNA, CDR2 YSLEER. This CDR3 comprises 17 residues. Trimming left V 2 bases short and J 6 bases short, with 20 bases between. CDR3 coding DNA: TGCGCCAGCAGCCAAAGAGGCTACGGGGGAGACGGCAATGAGCAGTTCTTC. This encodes CASSQRGYGGDGNEQFF.

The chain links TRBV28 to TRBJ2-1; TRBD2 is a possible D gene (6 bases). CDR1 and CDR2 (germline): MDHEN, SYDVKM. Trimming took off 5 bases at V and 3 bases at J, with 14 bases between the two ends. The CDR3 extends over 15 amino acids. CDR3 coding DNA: TGTGCCAGCAGTCCCGGGACTGGGCTCTACAATGAGCAGTTCTTC. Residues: CASSPGTGLYNEQFF.

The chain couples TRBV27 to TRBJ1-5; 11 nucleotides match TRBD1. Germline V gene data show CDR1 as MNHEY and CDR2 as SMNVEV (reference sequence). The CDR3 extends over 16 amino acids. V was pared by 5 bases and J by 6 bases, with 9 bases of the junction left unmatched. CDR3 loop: CASSPWTGGMGQPQHF. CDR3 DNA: TGTGCCAGCAGTCCTTGGACAGGGGGCATGGGTCAGCCCCAGCATTTT.

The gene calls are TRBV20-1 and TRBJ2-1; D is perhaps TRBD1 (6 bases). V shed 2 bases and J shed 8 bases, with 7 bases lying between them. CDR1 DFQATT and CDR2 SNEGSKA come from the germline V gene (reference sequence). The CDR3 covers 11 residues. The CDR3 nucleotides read TGCAGTGCTAGACAGGGGTATGAGCAGTTCTTC. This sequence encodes CSARQGYEQFF.

The CDR3 here is CASSRLFGSDTQYF. The CDR3, as DNA: TGTGCCAGCAGCCGACTCTTTGGGAGTGATACGCAGTATTTT. The chain carries TRBV7-2 and TRBJ2-3, with a weak D call TRBD2 (5 bases). The CDR3 is made up of 14 amino acids. CDR1 SGHTA and CDR2 FQGNSA come from the germline V gene. Trimming stripped 5 bases from V and 6 bases from J, with 15 bases between.

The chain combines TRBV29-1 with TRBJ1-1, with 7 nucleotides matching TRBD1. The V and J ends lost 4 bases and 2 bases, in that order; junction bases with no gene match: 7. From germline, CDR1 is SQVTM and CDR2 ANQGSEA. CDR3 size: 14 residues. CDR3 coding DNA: TGCAGCGTTGGGGAAGGGGGCGGAAACACTGAAGCTTTCTTT. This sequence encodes CSVGEGGGNTEAFF.

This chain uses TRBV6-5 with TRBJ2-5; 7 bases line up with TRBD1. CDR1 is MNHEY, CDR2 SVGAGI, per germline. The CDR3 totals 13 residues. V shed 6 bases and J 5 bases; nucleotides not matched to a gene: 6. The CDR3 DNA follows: TGTGCCAGCAGGGGAACAGGGGTCGAGACCCAGTACTTC. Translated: CASRGTGVETQYF.

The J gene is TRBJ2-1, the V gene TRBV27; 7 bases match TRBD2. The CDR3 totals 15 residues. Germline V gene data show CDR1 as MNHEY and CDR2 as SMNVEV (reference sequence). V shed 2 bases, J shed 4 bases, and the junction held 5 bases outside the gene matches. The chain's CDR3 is CASSLGDYEYNEQFF. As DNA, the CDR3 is TGTGCCAGCAGTTTAGGGGACTACGAATACAATGAGCAGTTCTTC.

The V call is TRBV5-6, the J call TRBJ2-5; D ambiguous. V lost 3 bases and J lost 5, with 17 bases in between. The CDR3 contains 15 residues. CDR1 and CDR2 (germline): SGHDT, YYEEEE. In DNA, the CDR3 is TGTGCCAGCAGCTCAGGATTTCGGCTCTTTGAGACCCAGTACTTC. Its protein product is CASSSGFRLFETQYF. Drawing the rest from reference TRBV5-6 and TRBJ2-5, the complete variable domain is DAGVTQSPTHLIKTRGQQVTLRCSPKSGHDTVSWYQQALGQGPQFIFQYYEEEERQRGNFPDRFSGHQFPNYSSELNVNALLLGDSALYLCASSSGFRLFETQYFGPGTRLLVL.

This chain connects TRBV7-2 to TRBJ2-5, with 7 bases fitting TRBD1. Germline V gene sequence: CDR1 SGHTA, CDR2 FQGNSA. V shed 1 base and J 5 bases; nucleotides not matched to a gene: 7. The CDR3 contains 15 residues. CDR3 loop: CASSLGGQTIETQYF. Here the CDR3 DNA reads TGTGCCAGCAGCTTAGGGGGACAGACTATCGAGACCCAGTACTTC.